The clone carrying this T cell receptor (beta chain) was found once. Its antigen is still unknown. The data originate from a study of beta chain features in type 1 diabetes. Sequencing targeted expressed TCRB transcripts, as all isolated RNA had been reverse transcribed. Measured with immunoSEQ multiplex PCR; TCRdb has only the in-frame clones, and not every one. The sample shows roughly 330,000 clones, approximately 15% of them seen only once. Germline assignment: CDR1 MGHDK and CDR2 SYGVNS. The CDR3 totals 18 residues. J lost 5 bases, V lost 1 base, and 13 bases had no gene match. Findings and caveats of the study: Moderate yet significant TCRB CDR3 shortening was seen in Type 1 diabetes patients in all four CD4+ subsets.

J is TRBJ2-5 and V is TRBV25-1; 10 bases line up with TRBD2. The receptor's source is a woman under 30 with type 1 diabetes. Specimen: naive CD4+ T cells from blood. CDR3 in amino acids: CASSEWSGLAGERETQYF. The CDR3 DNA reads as TGTGCCAGCAGTGAATGGTCTGGTCTAGCGGGAGAGAGGGAGACCCAGTACTTC.